This record covers a single T cell receptor (beta chain). This clonotype was recorded at least ten times. Its recognized antigen is unknown. It has no much larger one-base neighbor in the sample; base qualities were not kept. TCRdb names Illumina HiSeq 1500 as the instrument used. TCRdb reprocessed the public reads (quality trimming at Q25 with fastp, clone calling with MiXCR) and kept in-frame beta chains. When rows share a CDR3 protein, they turn into one entry using the most common DNA and genes. Present in this sample are around 270,000 distinct CDR3 sequences, around 8.7% of which were seen just once. The ten most abundant clones make up about 15% of the sample. The CDR3 runs 17 residues from the cysteine to the phenylalanine. Only the CDR3 DNA stays, 51 bases, in frame from base 1. V and J are trimmed by 6 bases and 5 bases, and the gene matches miss 12 bases of the junction. This specimen comes from a study of T cell repertoires in cytomegalovirus infection (dated by TCRdb to the late 2010s). For the study in its entirety: Donor HLA type was relevant to the analysis, because carriage of CMV infection together with the matching HLA type was indicated by public TCR beta signatures. The study at large found these results: In the ex vivo response, HLA-C-restricted CMV-specific TCR beta clonotypes were dominant, and in two of eight donors the single most frequent clonotype came from this HLA-C-restricted group. Cumulative frequency of public TCR beta family members discriminated carriers of CMV infection plus the relevant HLA type in this cohort and an independent approximately 360-donor cohort.

The receptor comes from a human donor in good health (CMV status not recorded). Some clones in this sample may be carry-over from other donors' samples. Sequenced material: PBMCs. The chain joins TRBV12-3 or TRBV12-4 to TRBJ2-1; a stretch of 11 junction bases matches TRBD2. The CDR3 sequence is CASRLFPSTSGDNEQFF. The DNA sequence reads TGTGCCAGCAGACTTTTCCCGTCGACTAGCGGGGACAATGAGCAGTTCTTC.